The following is a T cell receptor beta chain sequence with its context. Method: immunoSEQ multiplex PCR; TCRdb's copy keeps in-frame clones and lacks some. The table lists 65,000 to 100,000 clones, 70% to 90% of them singletons, with about 4.8% in the top ten. The data originate from a study of blood T cell repertoires in COVID-19. This receptor was identified in a woman older than 75 with acute or convalescent COVID-19. The sequenced material came from peripheral blood.

The CDR3 spells CASSQYIGELFF. CDR3 in DNA: TGTGCCAGCAGCCAATACATCGGGGAGCTGTTTTTT. This chain uses TRBV3-1 (or the pseudogene TRBV3-2) with TRBJ2-2; the D is unclear. The CDR3 totals 12 residues. The germline V gene encodes CDR1 LGHDT and CDR2 YNNKEL (reference sequence). Trimming shortened V by 2 bases and J by 7 bases, and 5 bases separated the two germline ends.